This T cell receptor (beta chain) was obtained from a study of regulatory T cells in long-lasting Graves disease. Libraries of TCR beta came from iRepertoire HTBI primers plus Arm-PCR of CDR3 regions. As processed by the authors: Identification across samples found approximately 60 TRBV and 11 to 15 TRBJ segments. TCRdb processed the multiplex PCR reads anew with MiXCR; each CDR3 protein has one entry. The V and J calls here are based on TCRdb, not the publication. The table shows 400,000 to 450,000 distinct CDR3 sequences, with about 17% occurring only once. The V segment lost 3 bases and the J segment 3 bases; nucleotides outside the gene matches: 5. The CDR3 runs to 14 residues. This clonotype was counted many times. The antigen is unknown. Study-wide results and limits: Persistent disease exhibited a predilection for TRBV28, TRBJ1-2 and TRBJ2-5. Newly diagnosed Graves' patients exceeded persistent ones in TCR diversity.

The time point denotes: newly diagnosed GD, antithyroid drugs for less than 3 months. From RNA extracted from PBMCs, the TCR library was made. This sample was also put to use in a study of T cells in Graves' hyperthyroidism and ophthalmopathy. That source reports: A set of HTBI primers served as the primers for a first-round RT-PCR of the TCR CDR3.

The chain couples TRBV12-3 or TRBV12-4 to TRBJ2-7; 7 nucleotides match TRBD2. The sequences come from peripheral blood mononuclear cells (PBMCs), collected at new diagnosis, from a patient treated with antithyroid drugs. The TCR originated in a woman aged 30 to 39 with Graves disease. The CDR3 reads CASSLGRELYEQYF. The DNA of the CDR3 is TGTGCCAGCAGTTTGGGGCGGGAGCTCTACGAGCAGTACTTC.